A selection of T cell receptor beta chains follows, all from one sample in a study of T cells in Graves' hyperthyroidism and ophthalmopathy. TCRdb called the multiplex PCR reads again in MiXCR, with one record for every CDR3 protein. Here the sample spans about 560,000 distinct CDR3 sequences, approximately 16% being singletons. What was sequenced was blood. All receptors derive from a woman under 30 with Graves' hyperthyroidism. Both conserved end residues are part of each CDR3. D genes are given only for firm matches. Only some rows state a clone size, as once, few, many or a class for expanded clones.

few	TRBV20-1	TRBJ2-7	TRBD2	TGCAGTGCTAACGTATTAGCGGGGGGTAAAGACTACGAGCAGTACTTC	CSANVLAGGKDYEQYF
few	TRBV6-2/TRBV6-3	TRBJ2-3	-	TGTGCCAGCAGCCCCTGGGGGGCGCGAAAAGATACGCAGTATTTT	CASSPWGARKDTQYF
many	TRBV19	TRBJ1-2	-	TGTGCCAGTAGTCCTGCCACAATCGCGACAAACTATGGCTACACCTTC	CASSPATIATNYGYTF
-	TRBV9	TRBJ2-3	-	TGTGCCAGCAGCTCCTGGACAGCCTCTAGCACAGATACGCAGTATTTT	CASSSWTASSTDTQYF
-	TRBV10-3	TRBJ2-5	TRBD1	TGTGCCATCAGCCGCACCTGGACAGGGCACGGGTATGGGGAGACCCAGTACTTC	CAISRTWTGHGYGETQYF
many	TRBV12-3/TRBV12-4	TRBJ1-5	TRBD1	TGTGCCAGCAGCCTGGGGACAGCGGGTACCCAGCATTTT	CASSLGTAGTQHF
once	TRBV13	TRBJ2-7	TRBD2	TGTGCCAGCAGCTTAGTTAGCGGGGGGCTCAACTACGAGCAGTACTTC	CASSLVSGGLNYEQYF
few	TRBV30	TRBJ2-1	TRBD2	TGTGCCTGGGGGGGACTAGCGGGGTACAATGAGCAGTTCTTC	CAWGGLAGYNEQFF
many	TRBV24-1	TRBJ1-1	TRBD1	TGTGCCACCAGGGTCGGGACAGAGCTTTTGAACACTGAAGCTTTCTTT	CATRVGTELLNTEAFF
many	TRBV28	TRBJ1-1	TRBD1	TGTGCCAGCAGTCCCCTGGGACAGATGAACACTGAAGCTTTCTTT	CASSPLGQMNTEAFF
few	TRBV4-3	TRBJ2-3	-	TGCGCCAGCAGCCAAGGAGCAAATACGCAGTATTTT	CASSQGANTQYF
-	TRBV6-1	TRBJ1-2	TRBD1	TGTGCCAGCAGTGGAGCGGGAGGACAGGGTGTTTATGGCTACACCTTC	CASSGAGGQGVYGYTF
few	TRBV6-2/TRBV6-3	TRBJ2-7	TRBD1	TGTGCCAGCAGTACCCCCCGGACAGGTGATTCCTACGAGCAGTACTTC	CASSTPRTGDSYEQYF
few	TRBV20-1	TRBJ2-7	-	TGCAGTGCGGATCCGCCACGGTCCTCCTACGAGCAGTACTTC	CSADPPRSSYEQYF
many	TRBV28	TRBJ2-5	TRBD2	TGTGCCAGCTTGAGCGGGAGGGAGACCCAGTACTTC	CASLSGRETQYF